The 27 T cell receptor beta chains below all came from one sample that was sequenced in a study of blood T cell repertoires in COVID-19. Produced via immunoSEQ multiplex PCR; TCRdb's table is partial and in-frame only. The sample consists of tens of thousands of clones, around 88% of them appearing once. The source material was peripheral blood. Source of these receptors: an elderly woman with acute or convalescent COVID-19.

This chain links TRBV20-1 with TRBJ1-4; 7 bases align to TRBD1. V was pared by 3 bases and J by 1 base, with 5 bases of the junction left unmatched. The CDR3 is 15 amino acids. The germline gives CDR1 DFQATT, CDR2 SNEGSKA (reference sequence). The CDR3 is CSASHSGGTNEKLFF. DNA of the CDR3: TGCAGTGCTAGTCACTCAGGGGGAACTAATGAAAAACTGTTTTTT.

The chain employs TRBV2 and TRBJ2-7, with a weak D call TRBD2 (5 bases). Trimming left V 6 bases short and J 7 bases short, with 16 bases between. The V gene's germline CDR1 is SNHLY and CDR2 FYNNEI. The CDR3 sequence is 13 residues long. As DNA, the CDR3 is TGTGCCAGCAGCAAGACTACTCTGGGTGAGCAGTACTTC. It translates to CASSKTTLGEQYF.

The rearrangement links TRBV5-4 to TRBJ1-1, with D uncertain. The length of the CDR3 is 15 residues. Germline CDR1 and CDR2: SGHNT and YYREEE (reference sequence). V lost 1 base and J 1 base, leaving 11 bases between the germline ends. DNA for the CDR3: TGTGCCAGCAGCTTGCGGGGAGGGAAGAACACTGAAGCTTTCTTT. Its protein is CASSLRGGKNTEAFF.

The V gene is TRBV18, the J gene TRBJ2-5; 12 nucleotides agree with TRBD1. Germline V gene lookup returns CDR1 KGHSH and CDR2 LQKENI. CDR3 size: 14 residues. The junction had 3 bases not matched to a gene; V was cut back by 5 bases and J by 5 bases. The CDR3 here is CASSRDRGLETQYF. The CDR3, as DNA: TGTGCCAGCTCAAGGGACAGGGGGCTGGAGACCCAGTACTTC.

The J gene is TRBJ2-1, the V gene TRBV7-9; TRBD2 is a possible D gene (6 bases). CDR3 length: 17 residues. Germline CDR1 reads SEHNR; CDR2 reads FQNEAQ (reference sequence). V lost 1 base and J lost 5, with 18 bases in between. The CDR3 sequence is CASSLGGGAGRDNEQFF. As DNA, the CDR3 is TGTGCCAGCAGCTTAGGTGGCGGGGCGGGACGGGACAATGAGCAGTTCTTC.

This clone occurred a few times. The gene calls are TRBV15 and TRBJ2-1; 9 positions agree with TRBD2. After removal of 1 base from V and 5 bases from J, the junction contained 9 bases not matched to a gene. This CDR3 spans 17 amino acids. Germline V gene data show CDR1 as LNHNV and CDR2 as YYDKDF (reference sequence). The CDR3 protein is CATSRAPARTSDNEQFF. As DNA, the CDR3 is TGTGCCACCAGCAGAGCTCCGGCCAGGACTAGCGACAATGAGCAGTTCTTC.

The chain has TRBV19 and TRBJ2-7; maybe TRBD2 (6 bases). The CDR3 consists of 14 residues. The V and J ends lost 5 bases and 2 bases respectively, with 13 bases between them. Germline V lookup: CDR1 LNHDA, CDR2 SQIVND (reference sequence). CDR3 sequence reads: CASSPMEGPYEQYF. CDR3 bases: TGTGCCAGTAGTCCTATGGAGGGGCCCTACGAGCAGTACTTC.

The chain joins TRBV5-4 to TRBJ2-5, with 8 bases lining up with TRBD2. V lost 6 bases and J lost 2; bases outside the gene matches: 3. The length of the CDR3 is 13 residues. Germline V lookup: CDR1 SGHNT, CDR2 YYREEE (reference sequence). This chain's CDR3 is CASMRGVQETQYF. CDR3 DNA sequence: TGTGCCAGCATGCGGGGGGTACAAGAGACCCAGTACTTC.

V gene TRBV6-2 or TRBV6-3 combines with J gene TRBJ1-2; D unresolved. This CDR3 spans 12 amino acids. Trimming shortened V by 5 bases and J by 8 bases, and 12 bases separated the two germline ends. Germline CDR1 is MNHEY and CDR2 is SVGEGT. CDR3 region: CASSPGGWGYTF. The CDR3 bases are TGTGCCAGCAGTCCAGGAGGGTGGGGCTACACCTTC.

The chain carries TRBV4-3 and TRBJ1-6; no reliable D call. From germline, CDR1 is LGHNA and CDR2 YSLEER. Trimming shortened V by 0 bases and J by 3 bases, and 9 bases separated the two germline ends. The CDR3 is 16 amino acids. CDR3 in amino acids: CASSQDLRGYNSPLHF. The CDR3 DNA reads TGCGCCAGCAGCCAAGATCTGCGAGGCTATAATTCACCCCTCCACTTT.

The chain carries TRBV5-6 and TRBJ2-5; possible D gene TRBD2, 5 bases. Deletions cut 2 bases from V and 3 bases from J, with 8 bases between. Germline assignment: CDR1 SGHDT and CDR2 YYEEEE. This CDR3 has 13 residues. Here the CDR3 DNA reads TGTGCCAGCAGCTTCCGGGGTGAAGAGACCCAGTACTTC. This encodes CASSFRGEETQYF. The variable domain in full, with the rest retrieved from reference TRBV5-6 and TRBJ2-5, is DAGVTQSPTHLIKTRGQQVTLRCSPKSGHDTVSWYQQALGQGPQFIFQYYEEEERQRGNFPDRFSGHQFPNYSSELNVNALLLGDSALYLCASSFRGEETQYFGPGTRLLVL.

The J gene is TRBJ2-4, the V gene TRBV19; 14 bases are a match to TRBD2. This CDR3 contains 19 residues. Losses at the gene ends were 3 bases for V and 3 bases for J; bases not matched to a gene: 10. CDR1 is LNHDA, CDR2 SQIVND, per germline (reference sequence). CDR3 loop: CASSIWTSGRQRGKNIQYF. CDR3 in DNA: TGTGCCAGTAGTATCTGGACTAGCGGGAGGCAGAGGGGCAAAAACATTCAGTACTTC.

The chain combines TRBV19 with TRBJ2-5, with 7 bases lining up with TRBD1. Trimming cost V 7 bases and J 5 bases; bases outside gene matches: 13. CDR3 size: 15 residues. In germline, CDR1 is LNHDA, CDR2 SQIVND (reference sequence). The CDR3 loop is CASTSLGQAHETQYF. The DNA for the CDR3 is TGTGCCAGTACCTCCCTAGGACAGGCCCACGAGACCCAGTACTTC.

V is TRBV30 and J is TRBJ2-5, with a tentative D call TRBD1 (6 bases). The CDR3 spans 13 residues. Trimming left V 1 base short and J 5 bases short, with 11 bases between. In germline, CDR1 is GTSNPN, CDR2 SVGIG (reference sequence). CDR3 sequence (DNA): TGTGCCTGGAGTGGATACAGGGTGGAGACCCAGTACTTC. Protein: CAWSGYRVETQYF.

V is TRBV7-2 and J is TRBJ2-7; 7 bases are shared with TRBD2. Per the germline V gene, CDR1 is SGHTA and CDR2 is FQGNSA. J was trimmed by 1 base and V by 1 base; bases with no gene match: 7. The CDR3 covers 16 residues. In nucleotides, the CDR3 is TGTGCCAGCAGCTTAGGGGGTAGCGGGCATTCCTACGAGCAGTACTTC. It specifies CASSLGGSGHSYEQYF. The whole variable domain, filled in from reference TRBV7-2 and TRBJ2-7, reads GAGVSQSPSNKVTEKGKDVELRCDPISGHTALYWYRQSLGQGLEFLIYFQGNSAPDKSGLPSDRFSAERTGGSVSTLTIQRTQQEDSAVYLCASSLGGSGHSYEQYFGPGTRLTVT.

This clone was detected only a few times. The chain links TRBV2 to TRBJ2-2; D possibly corresponds to TRBD1 (5 bases). The germline CDR1 and CDR2 sequences are SNHLY and FYNNEI. Trimming took off 6 bases at V and 0 bases at J, with 11 bases between the two ends. The CDR3 totals 15 residues. CDR3 nucleotides: TGTGCCAGCAGGAAACAGGTGGCGAACACCGGGGAGCTGTTTTTT. Translated, it gives CASRKQVANTGELFF.

This chain joins TRBV5-4 and TRBJ2-7; a weak D match, TRBD2 (7 bases). Germline values: CDR1 SGHNT, CDR2 YYREEE (reference sequence). This CDR3 region has 15 residues. The V end lost 2 bases, the J end lost 3 bases, and 15 bases lay between the germline ends. CDR3 in DNA: TGTGCCAGCAGCTTCGGCGGGGGCGCGAGCTACGAGCAGTACTTC. This translates into CASSFGGGASYEQYF.

This clone was seen just once. The chain carries TRBV6-5 and TRBJ1-3; a weak D match, TRBD1 (5 bases). V lost 6 bases and J 3 bases, leaving 12 bases between the germline ends. The CDR3 consists of 14 residues. Germline CDR1 reads MNHEY; CDR2 reads SVGAGI. Here the CDR3 DNA reads TGTGCCAGCAGCCAATGGGGCTTTGGAAACACCATATATTTT. Encoded protein: CASSQWGFGNTIYF.

The chain couples TRBV5-5 to TRBJ2-5; 13 positions match TRBD2. The junction had 5 bases not matched to a gene; V was cut back by 2 bases and J by 1 base. The CDR3 length is 17 residues. CDR1 SGHKS and CDR2 YYEKEE come from the germline V gene (reference sequence). CDR3 nucleotides: TGTGCCAGCAGCTTACGGACTAGCGGGAGACCCCAAGAGACCCAGTACTTC. Protein sequence: CASSLRTSGRPQETQYF.

The genes are TRBV10-3 and TRBJ2-7; 7 bases fit TRBD1. Germline assignment: CDR1 ENHRY and CDR2 SYGVKD. With 2 bases clipped from V and 5 bases from J, the junction kept 0 bases outside the gene matches. This CDR3 has 12 amino acids. In DNA form, the CDR3 reads TGTGCCATCAGTGAGACAGGGGACGAGCAGTACTTC. This translates into CAISETGDEQYF.

The V call is TRBV7-2, the J call TRBJ1-5, with D possibly matching TRBD1 (6 bases). The CDR3 loop spans 13 amino acids. CDR1 is SGHTA, CDR2 FQGNSA, per germline. V was clipped by 5 bases and J by 6 bases, with 11 bases between them. Written as DNA, the CDR3 is TGTGCCAGCAGCGACCAGGGGTTTCAGCCCCAGCATTTT. Residues: CASSDQGFQPQHF.

The chain joins TRBV5-4 to TRBJ2-5; possibly TRBD1 for D (5 bases). CDR1 and CDR2 from the germline V gene are SGHNT and YYREEE (reference sequence). This CDR3 comprises 16 residues. V lost 0 bases and J 1 base, leaving 13 bases between the germline ends. The CDR3 sequence is CASSLGGGQGQETQYF. DNA of the CDR3: TGTGCCAGCAGCTTGGGGGGCGGACAAGGCCAAGAGACCCAGTACTTC.

This clone showed up just a few times. The sample has other DNA sequences that encode this CDR3 too. This chain joins TRBV3-1 (or the pseudogene TRBV3-2) and TRBJ2-1; 7 nucleotides line up with TRBD2. J lost 4 bases, V lost 1 base, and 4 bases had no gene match. Looked up from germline, CDR1 is LGHDT and CDR2 is YNNKEL (reference sequence). The CDR3 consists of 15 residues. CDR3 nucleotides: TGTGCCAGCAGCCAAGGGTCTAGCGGTTACAATGAGCAGTTCTTC. Its protein product is CASSQGSSGYNEQFF.

The chain carries TRBV19 and TRBJ1-1, with D unresolved. The ends were cut back, 5 bases at V and 7 bases at J, with 14 bases in the middle. The CDR3 consists of 13 residues. Germline V gives CDR1 LNHDA, CDR2 SQIVND (reference sequence). CDR3 sequence reads: CASSPVPADEAFF. Here the CDR3 DNA reads TGTGCCAGTAGTCCCGTCCCAGCGGATGAAGCTTTCTTT.

The chain employs TRBV11-1 and TRBJ1-1; no definite D call. From germline, CDR1 is SGHAT and CDR2 FQDESV (reference sequence). CDR3 length equals 12 residues. With 8 bases removed from V and 12 bases from J, the gap between germline ends came to 19 bases. For the CDR3, the DNA is TGTGCCAGCTCCTTAGGAGGGCAGGTACCTTTCTTT. This codes for CASSLGGQVPFF.

This chain connects TRBV11-2 to TRBJ2-5; 8 nucleotides align to TRBD1. J gave up 1 base and V 5 bases, and 6 bases lay outside the gene matches. The germline gives CDR1 SGHAT, CDR2 FQNNGV. The CDR3 length is 15 residues. CDR3 loop: CASSPGTGSQETQYF. The CDR3 coding sequence is TGTGCCAGCAGCCCGGGGACAGGAAGCCAAGAGACCCAGTACTTC.

V gene TRBV7-9 combines with J gene TRBJ2-2; D might be TRBD2 (5 bases). Looked up from germline, CDR1 is SEHNR and CDR2 is FQNEAQ (reference sequence). The CDR3 has 13 residues. Trimming pared 8 bases from V and 5 bases from J, leaving 12 bases between. This chain's CDR3 is CASQKTGTGELFF. DNA of the CDR3: TGTGCCAGCCAAAAAACGGGGACCGGGGAGCTGTTTTTT. Variable domain in full (rest from reference TRBV7-9 and TRBJ2-2): DTGVSQNPRHKITKRGQNVTFRCDPISEHNRLYWYRQTLGQGPEFLTYFQNEAQLEKSRLLSDRFSAERPKGSFSTLEIQRTEQGDSAMYLCASQKTGTGELFFGEGSRLTVL.